This TCR beta chain was sequenced in a study of blood T cell repertoires in COVID-19. In the study overall: Researchers got acute and convalescent COVID-19 samples from the United States, Italy and Spain.

Ages ranged from about 18 to 89 years, with residence in fewer than 25 US areas. Either two negative PCRs, clearance, or symptom resolution qualified Cohort 3 donors as recovered. TCRdb keeps only in-frame clones here, not all; method: immunoSEQ multiplex PCR. The data show about 220,000 clones, with over 75% seen just once and about 3.3% held by the top ten. Sequenced input: PBMCs or T cells enriched from blood (not recorded which). This receptor was obtained from a woman aged 55-70 years who had recovered from COVID-19.

The CDR3, as DNA: TGTGCCAGCAGCTTATATATTTCTGGGTCGGGGAACATTCAGTACTTC. Protein product: CASSLYISGSGNIQYF. The rearrangement joins TRBV7-3 to TRBJ2-4; D might be TRBD2 (5 bases). This CDR3 comprises 16 residues. Per the germline V gene, CDR1 is SGHTA and CDR2 is FQGTGA. V dropped 2 bases and J dropped 7 bases, with 18 bases sitting between them.